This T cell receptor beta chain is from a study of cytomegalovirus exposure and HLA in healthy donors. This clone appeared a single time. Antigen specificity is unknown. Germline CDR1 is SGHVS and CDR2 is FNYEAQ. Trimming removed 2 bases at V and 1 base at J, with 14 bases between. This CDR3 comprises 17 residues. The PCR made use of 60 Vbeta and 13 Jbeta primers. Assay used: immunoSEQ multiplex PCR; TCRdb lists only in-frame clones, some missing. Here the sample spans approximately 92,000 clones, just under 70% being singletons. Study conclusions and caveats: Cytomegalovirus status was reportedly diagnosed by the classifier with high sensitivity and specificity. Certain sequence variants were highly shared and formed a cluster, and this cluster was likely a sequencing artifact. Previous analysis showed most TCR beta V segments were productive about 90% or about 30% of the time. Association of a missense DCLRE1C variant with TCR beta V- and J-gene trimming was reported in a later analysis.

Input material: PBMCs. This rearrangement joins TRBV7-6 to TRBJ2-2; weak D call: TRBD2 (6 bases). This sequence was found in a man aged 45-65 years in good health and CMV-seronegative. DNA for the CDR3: TGTGCCAGCAGCTTATTGGGGGGACGGAGGAACACCGGGGAGCTGTTTTTT. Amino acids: CASSLLGGRRNTGELFF.